This T cell receptor beta chain stems from a study of Graves' ophthalmopathy and Graves' hyperthyroidism. Overall study context: The collection of peripheral blood took place at initial diagnosis, before any treatment.

Every ophthalmopathy donor presented moderate-to-severe activity, CAS ≥3, NOSPECS ≥4 and duration under 3 months. Each diagnosis was determined on the basis of clinical symptoms, serum thyroxine, TRAb, thyroid ultrasound and orbital computed tomography. The ends lost 4 bases at V and 5 bases at J; junction bases unmatched: 7. Germline V gives CDR1 SEHNR, CDR2 FQNEAQ (reference sequence). This CDR3 contains 14 residues. This clonotype was counted a few times. Its antigen is not known. Amplification targeted the TCR beta CDR3 regions, with RNA transcripts as the source material. HTBI-primed first-round RT-PCR preceded second-round multiplex PCR. From the multiplex PCR reads, TCRdb called clonotypes with MiXCR, one entry per CDR3 protein. The sample comprises roughly 220,000 distinct CDR3 sequences, 40% to 50% of which are singletons, and around half rests with the top ten. Study-wide results and limits: Sensitivity reached about 70% and specificity just under 75% when the model predicted ophthalmopathy progression.

Sequences were obtained from peripheral blood. J is TRBJ2-7 and V is TRBV7-9, with 8 bases identical to TRBD1. The TCR comes from an adult man with Graves' ophthalmopathy. The CDR3: CASSSGQGFDEQYF. CDR3 bases: TGTGCCAGCAGCTCCGGACAGGGTTTCGACGAGCAGTACTTC.